This T cell receptor beta chain was identified in a study of CD8 T cells in ankylosing spondylitis (dated by TCRdb to about 2017). Regarding the complete study: To find TCR variants linked to disease, the study profiled T cell receptor beta repertoires in ankylosing spondylitis patients and healthy donors. The full study cohort comprised around 23 ankylosing spondylitis patients and over a hundred healthy donors. Peripheral blood samples were taken, and synovial fluid was additionally collected from ankylosing spondylitis patients. The investigation overall reported the following: Some of the motif variants had been reported before in the synovial fluid and blood of reactive arthritis patients, a finding that suggests common disease-initiation mechanisms. The disease-linked clones were reported as significantly enriched in matched synovial fluid samples from ankylosing spondylitis patients. Blood from ankylosing spondylitis patients appeared to be characterized by a TCR beta motif made up of under ten highly homologous amino acid variants. In peripheral blood, the disease-linked clones were found at relatively low frequencies and had a CD8+ phenotype.

The junction shows trimming of 2 bases on V and 0 bases on J, plus 10 bases between the germline ends. The germline V gene provides CDR1 MNHEY and CDR2 SVGEGT. The CDR3, from cysteine to phenylalanine, totals 16 residues. Only the CDR3 DNA stays, 48 bases, in frame from base 1. Reads for this sample came from an Illumina HiSeq 2500. TCR beta libraries were prepared by quantitative 5'-RACE with molecular barcodes. The source study handled its data this way. To identify disease-linked TCR variants, a new computational method was used, one built on a probabilistic model of VDJ rearrangement. Clones were called with MiXCR by TCRdb after fastp trimmed the public reads at Q25, and only in-frame beta chains were retained. Rows are unified per CDR3 protein, each entry keeping the most common DNA and genes. TCRdb's processing, not the authors', yielded these V and J calls. The sample table shows a few hundred thousand distinct CDR3 sequences, and approximately 20% are seen once. The ten largest clones represent less than 20% of the sample.

This clonotype was detected many times. This receptor's antigen is unknown. Base qualities are not at hand, and no much larger clone is one base apart. The receptor was derived from a male donor with ankylosing spondylitis. The sequencing sample was made of blood, either unsorted or a sorted T cell fraction (not recorded which). Recombination connected TRBV6-2 or TRBV6-3 to TRBJ2-2; the D gene may be TRBD1 or TRBD2, since each aligns over 5 bases. The DNA sequence reads TGTGCCAGCAGTTACGGGGCGGGCACGAACACCGGGGAGCTGTTTTTT. This gives the protein CASSYGAGTNTGELFF.